This T cell receptor beta chain was sequenced during a study of T cell responses to AZD1222 COVID-19 vaccine listed by TCRdb under 2021. Looking at the study overall: TCR sequencing covered some 250 trial participants: around 210 given two doses of AZD1222 and 26 given two doses of MenACWY control vaccine. Trial participants were enrolled into age subgroups of 18-55, 56-69 and 70-plus years, which contained about 150, 28 and 57 TCR-sequenced participants, respectively. On the study overall, not on this receptor specifically: After two AZD1222 doses, spike-specific TCR breadth and depth were significantly higher than at day 0 and than in MenACWY recipients. The whole spike protein was spanned by vaccine-associated CD4 TCRs, and dominant responses were seen in regions 160-218 and 743-854. Because no day 14 peak-response samples were available, the repertoires could be characterized only after the peak T cell response. Nearly half of unique spike-specific TCRs reportedly recognized epitopes outside regions mutated in the B.1.351 and B.1.1.7 variants. Only a handful of AZD1222 recipients were SARS-CoV-2 seropositive at baseline, limiting conclusions about previously exposed vaccinees. Participants were mostly white British, with more females than males. The authors suggested clonal diversity may have been underestimated. In the small 56-69-year group, the increase in depth fell short of significance, most likely because of low power.

The sample's time point, from its label and the paper: baseline before first vaccination. This specimen's treatment or condition label, per the study, means: meningococcal conjugate vaccine given as trial control. Samples from vaccinated people were obtained from the UK trials COV001 and COV002, which included a single-blind randomized controlled phase 2/3 trial of AZD1222 (ChAdOx1 nCoV-19) in healthy adults. Trial participant PBMC samples were collected at day 0 and day 28 after the second dose for TCRbeta chain sequencing. Including cysteine and phenylalanine, the CDR3 has 16 amino acids. Only CDR3 DNA is held: 48 bases, read in frame from base 1. After removal of 1 base from V and 6 bases from J, the junction retains 8 bases not matched to a gene. The germline V gene (reference sequence) yields SEHNR for CDR1 and FQNEAQ for CDR2. The CDR3 regions of human TCRbeta chains were subjected to immunosequencing. The original pipeline was this. Repertoire TCRs were matched against a reference library of SARS-CoV-2-specific TCRs generated with the MIRA antigen-specificity platform. Breadth meant the fraction of unique TCRs that were SARS-CoV-2-associated, whereas depth meant the fraction of total T cells that were SARS-CoV-2-associated. Each spike-specific TCR was assigned to its reactive spike region and to a CD4 or CD8 class using the MIRA data. Log10-transformed breadth and depth values were compared by one-way ANOVA with Sidak's multiple comparisons tests. The clones in this table, taken by TCRdb from immuneACCESS, are in-frame only. Not every clone is retained; where verified, under half of the shortfall comes from an unresolved V gene, and the cause of the rest is unknown. D and trimming come from the DNA, and the V and J calls and clone size come from that table. The sample table lists under 150,000 clones, 80% to 90% of them with a count of one. In total, the top ten clones hold more than 9.5% of the sample.

As for this clone: The antigen it recognizes is unknown. Base qualities are not at hand, and no much larger clone is one base apart.

This sequence uses TRBV7-9 and TRBJ2-7, with 11 middle bases fitting TRBD2. The sequencing used peripheral blood, collected on day 0 of MenACWY control vaccination. The sequence derives from an adult in good health. The base sequence is TGTGCCAGCAGCTTAGGGACTAGCGGGCGCTCGGGCGAGCAGTACTTC. Its translation is CASSLGTSGRSGEQYF.